This T cell receptor beta chain was profiled in a study of cytomegalovirus exposure and HLA in healthy donors. Study-wide points: Association with HLA alleles at 0.05 false discovery rate was found for about 17,000 TCR beta sequences in a later analysis. Further analysis, carried out later, found HLA-associated TCR beta chains more clonally expanded than equally common other chains. The productive fraction for most TCR beta V segments was about 87% or about 30% in an earlier analysis.

Trimming took 3 bases from V and 3 from J, leaving 6 bases between them. This CDR3 spans 12 amino acids. CDR1 and CDR2 (germline): SGHAT, FQNNGV. Notes on this clone: Its antigen is undetermined.

PCR amplification relied on 60 Vbeta primers (plus 13 Jbeta primers). Method: immunoSEQ multiplex PCR; TCRdb's copy keeps in-frame clones and lacks some. The table records over 100,000 clones, roughly 85% of them present only once. The rearrangement joins TRBV11-2 to TRBJ2-7; D uncertain. Sequencing used PBMCs. This TCR was sampled from a man in his fifties or sixties in good health and CMV-seropositive. The CDR3 reads CASSFLNYEQYF. CDR3 DNA sequence: TGTGCCAGCAGCTTTTTAAACTACGAGCAGTACTTC.